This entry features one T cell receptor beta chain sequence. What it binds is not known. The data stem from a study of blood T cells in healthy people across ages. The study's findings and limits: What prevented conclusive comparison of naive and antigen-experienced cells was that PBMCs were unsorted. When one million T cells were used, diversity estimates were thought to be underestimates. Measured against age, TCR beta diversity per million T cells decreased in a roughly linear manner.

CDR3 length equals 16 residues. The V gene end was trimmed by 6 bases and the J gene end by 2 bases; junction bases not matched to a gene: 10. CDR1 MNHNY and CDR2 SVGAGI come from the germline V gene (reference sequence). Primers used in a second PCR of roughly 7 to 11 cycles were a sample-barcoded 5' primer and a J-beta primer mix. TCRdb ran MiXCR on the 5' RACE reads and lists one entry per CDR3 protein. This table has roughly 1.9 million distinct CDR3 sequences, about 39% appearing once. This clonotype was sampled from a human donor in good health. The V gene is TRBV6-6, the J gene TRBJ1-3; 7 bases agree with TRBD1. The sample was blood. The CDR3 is CASSLDRIGTGNTIYF. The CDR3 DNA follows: TGTGCCAGCAGCTTGGACAGGATTGGAACTGGAAACACCATATATTTT.